This T cell receptor beta chain was captured in a study of PD-1 blockade in classical Hodgkin lymphoma. The study's findings and limits: At baseline, newly diagnosed patients reportedly showed less TCR diversity than healthy donors. Repertoire difference causes, possibly disease activity or prior therapy, remain undefined.

A word on this clone: Antigen specificity is unknown.

The time point is: newly diagnosed, previously untreated cHL patient sample. Comparator PBMCs were from newly diagnosed, untreated classical Hodgkin lymphoma. Some clones are missing from TCRdb's copy, which holds only in-frame ones; the method was immunoSEQ multiplex PCR. The sample lists more than 20,000 clones, around 94% occurring once. The CDR3 has 11 residues. V was clipped by 4 bases and J by 7 bases, with 7 bases between them. Germline lookup yields CDR1 SGHKS and CDR2 YYEKEE (reference sequence). The rearrangement uses TRBV5-5 and TRBJ2-3; no clear D. The origin of this receptor is a human donor with classical Hodgkin lymphoma. Sample: peripheral blood mononuclear cells (PBMCs). The CDR3 loop reads CASSEHYTQYF. The CDR3 DNA follows: TGTGCCAGCAGCGAACACTATACGCAGTATTTT.